This T cell receptor (beta chain) came from a study of identical twins. Study-level results: Modeled out-of-frame TCR alpha sharing in monozygotic twins fell below observed levels.

Germline-derived CDR1 and CDR2 are ENHRY and SYGVKD. This CDR3 has 14 residues. Deletions cut 6 bases from V and 2 bases from J, with 14 bases between. MiXCR was run by TCRdb on the 5' RACE reads, yielding one entry per CDR3 protein. The data contain 700,000 or so distinct CDR3 sequences, over 8.5% of them singletons. The table lists this clonotype with many counts. The antigen is undetermined. The same data also contributed to another study, on yellow fever vaccine responses in identical twins. That study adds: Twins reportedly mounted vaccine T cell responses that seemed partly convergent, partly personalized.

The chain recombines TRBV10-3 with TRBJ2-7; TRBD1 might be the D (6 bases). This sequence was found in a woman in her late teens or twenties in good health. The material sequenced was PBMCs. In DNA form, the CDR3 reads TGTGCCATCAGCCGCCGGGACATCCCCTACGAGCAGTACTTC. Translation gives CAISRRDIPYEQYF.